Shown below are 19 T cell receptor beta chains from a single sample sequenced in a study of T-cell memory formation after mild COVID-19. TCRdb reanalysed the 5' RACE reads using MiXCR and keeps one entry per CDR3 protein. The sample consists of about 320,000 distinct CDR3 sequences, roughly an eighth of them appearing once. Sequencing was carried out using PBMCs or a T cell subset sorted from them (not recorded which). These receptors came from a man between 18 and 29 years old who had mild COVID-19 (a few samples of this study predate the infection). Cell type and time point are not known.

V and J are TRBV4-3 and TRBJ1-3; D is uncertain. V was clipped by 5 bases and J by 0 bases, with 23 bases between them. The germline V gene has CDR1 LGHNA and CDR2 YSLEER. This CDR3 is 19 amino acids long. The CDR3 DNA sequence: TGCGCCAGCAGCAAGATGAGCGGCAAGGGAGGCATCTCTGGAAACACCATATATTTT. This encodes CASSKMSGKGGISGNTIYF.

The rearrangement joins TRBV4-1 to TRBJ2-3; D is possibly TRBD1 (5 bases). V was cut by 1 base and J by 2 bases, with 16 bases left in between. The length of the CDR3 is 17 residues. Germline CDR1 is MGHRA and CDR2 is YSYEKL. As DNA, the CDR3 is TGCGCCAGCAGCCAAGTAAGCTCGAGACAGTCCACAGATACGCAGTATTTT. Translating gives CASSQVSSRQSTDTQYF.

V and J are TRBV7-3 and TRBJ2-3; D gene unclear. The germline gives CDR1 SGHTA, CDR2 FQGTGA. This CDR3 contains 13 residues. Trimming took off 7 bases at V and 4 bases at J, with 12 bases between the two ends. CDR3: CASIHRNPDTQYF. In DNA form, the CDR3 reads TGTGCCAGCATCCATCGTAACCCAGATACGCAGTATTTT. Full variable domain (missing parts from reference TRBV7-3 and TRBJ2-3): GAGVSQTPSNKVTEKGKYVELRCDPISGHTALYWYRQSLGQGPEFLIYFQGTGAADDSGLPNDRFFAVRPEGSVSTLKIQRTERGDSAVYLCASIHRNPDTQYFGPGTRLTVL.

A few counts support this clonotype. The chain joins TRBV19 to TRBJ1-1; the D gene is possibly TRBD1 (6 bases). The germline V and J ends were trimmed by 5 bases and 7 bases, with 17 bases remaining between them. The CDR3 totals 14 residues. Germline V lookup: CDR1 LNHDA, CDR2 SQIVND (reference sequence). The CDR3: CASSSDRRQGEAFF. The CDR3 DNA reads TGTGCCAGTAGTTCCGACAGGCGCCAGGGTGAAGCTTTCTTT. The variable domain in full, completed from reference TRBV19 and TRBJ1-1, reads DGGITQSPKYLFRKEGQNVTLSCEQNLNHDAMYWYRQDPGQGLRLIYYSQIVNDFQKGDIAEGYSVSREKKESFPLTVTSAQKNPTAFYLCASSSDRRQGEAFFGQGTRLTVV.

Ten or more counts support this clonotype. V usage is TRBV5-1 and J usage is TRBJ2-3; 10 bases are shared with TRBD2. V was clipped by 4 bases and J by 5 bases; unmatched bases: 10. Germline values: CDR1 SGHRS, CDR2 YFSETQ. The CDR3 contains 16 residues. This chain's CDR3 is CASSGQAGGPIDTQYF. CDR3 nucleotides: TGCGCCAGCAGCGGACAAGCGGGGGGGCCAATAGATACGCAGTATTTT. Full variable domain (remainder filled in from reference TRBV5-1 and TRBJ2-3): KAGVTQTPRYLIKTRGQQVTLSCSPISGHRSVSWYQQTPGQGLQFLFEYFSETQRNKGNFPGRFSGRQFSNSRSEMNVSTLELGDSALYLCASSGQAGGPIDTQYFGPGTRLTVL.

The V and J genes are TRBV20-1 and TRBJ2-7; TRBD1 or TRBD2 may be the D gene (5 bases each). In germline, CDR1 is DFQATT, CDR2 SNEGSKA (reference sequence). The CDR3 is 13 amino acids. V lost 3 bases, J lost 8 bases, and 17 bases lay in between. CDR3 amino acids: CSASKERDGQQYF. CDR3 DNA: TGCAGTGCTAGTAAGGAACGGGACGGCCAGCAGTACTTC.

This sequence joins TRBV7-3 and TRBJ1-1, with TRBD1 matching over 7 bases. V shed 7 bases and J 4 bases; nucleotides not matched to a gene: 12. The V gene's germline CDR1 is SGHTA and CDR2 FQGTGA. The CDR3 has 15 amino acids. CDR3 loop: CASTLVGGGGTEAFF. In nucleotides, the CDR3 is TGTGCCAGCACTCTGGTAGGGGGCGGGGGCACTGAAGCTTTCTTT.

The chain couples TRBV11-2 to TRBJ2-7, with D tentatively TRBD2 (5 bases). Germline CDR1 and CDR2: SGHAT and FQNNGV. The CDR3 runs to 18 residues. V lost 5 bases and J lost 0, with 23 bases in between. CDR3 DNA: TGTGCCAGCAGCCTCGATAATCATACGGGGTTGATCTCCTACGAGCAGTACTTC. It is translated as CASSLDNHTGLISYEQYF.

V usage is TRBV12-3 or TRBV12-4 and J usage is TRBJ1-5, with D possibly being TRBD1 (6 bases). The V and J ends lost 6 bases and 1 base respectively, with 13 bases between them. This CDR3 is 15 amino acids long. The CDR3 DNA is TGTGCCAGCAGCACACAGGGAATGAGCAATCAGCCCCAGCATTTT. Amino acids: CASSTQGMSNQPQHF.

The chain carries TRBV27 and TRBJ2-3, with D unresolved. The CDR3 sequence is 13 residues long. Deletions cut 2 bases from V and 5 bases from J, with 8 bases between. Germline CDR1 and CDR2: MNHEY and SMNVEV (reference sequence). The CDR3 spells CASSLMFGDTQYF. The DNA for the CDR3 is TGTGCCAGCAGTTTAATGTTTGGAGATACGCAGTATTTT.

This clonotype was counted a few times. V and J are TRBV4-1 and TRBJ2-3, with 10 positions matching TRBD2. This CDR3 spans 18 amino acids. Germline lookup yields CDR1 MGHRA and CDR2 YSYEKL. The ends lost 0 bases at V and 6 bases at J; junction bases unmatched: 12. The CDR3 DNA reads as TGCGCCAGCAGCCAAGATCCAAGCGGGGGGGCCGTCCCCGATACGCAGTATTTT. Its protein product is CASSQDPSGGAVPDTQYF.

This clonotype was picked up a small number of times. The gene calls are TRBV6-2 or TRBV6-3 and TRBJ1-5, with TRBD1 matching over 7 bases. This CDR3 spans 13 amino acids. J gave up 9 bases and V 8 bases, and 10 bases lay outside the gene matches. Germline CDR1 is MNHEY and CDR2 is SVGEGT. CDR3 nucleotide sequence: TGTGCCAGCGACCACCGGGACAGACGGCCCCAGCATTTT. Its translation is CASDHRDRRPQHF.

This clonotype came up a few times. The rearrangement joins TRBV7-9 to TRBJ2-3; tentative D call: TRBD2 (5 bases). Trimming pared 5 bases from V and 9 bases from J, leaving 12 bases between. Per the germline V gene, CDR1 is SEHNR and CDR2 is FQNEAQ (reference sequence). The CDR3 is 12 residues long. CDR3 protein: CASSIIAPTQYF. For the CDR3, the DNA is TGTGCCAGCAGCATAATAGCGCCAACGCAGTATTTT.

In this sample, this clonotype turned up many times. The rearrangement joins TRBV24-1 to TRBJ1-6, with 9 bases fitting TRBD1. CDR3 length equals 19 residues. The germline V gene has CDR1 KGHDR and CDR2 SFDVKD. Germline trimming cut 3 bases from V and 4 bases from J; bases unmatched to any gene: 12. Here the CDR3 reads CATSDPRDRVGGYNSPLHF. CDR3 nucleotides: TGTGCCACCAGTGATCCCCGGGACAGGGTAGGGGGTTATAATTCACCCCTCCACTTT.

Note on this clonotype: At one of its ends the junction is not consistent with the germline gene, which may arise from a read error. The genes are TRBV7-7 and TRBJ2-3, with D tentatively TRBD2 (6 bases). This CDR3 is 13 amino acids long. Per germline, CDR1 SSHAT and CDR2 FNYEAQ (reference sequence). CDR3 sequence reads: CASSLSAGGEQYF. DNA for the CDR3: TGTGCTAGCAGCTTGTCAGCTGGAGGGGAGCAGTATTTT.

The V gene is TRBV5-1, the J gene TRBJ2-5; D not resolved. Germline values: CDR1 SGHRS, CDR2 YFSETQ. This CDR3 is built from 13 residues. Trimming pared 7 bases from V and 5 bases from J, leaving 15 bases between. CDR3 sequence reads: CASRVGPGETQYF. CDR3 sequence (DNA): TGCGCCAGCCGAGTCGGGCCCGGGGAGACCCAGTACTTC.

The CDR3 DNA is TGTGCCAGCAGCTCGGGACTATCAGCCTACAATGAGCAGTTCTTC. Amino acids: CASSSGLSAYNEQFF. The V and J genes are TRBV7-3 and TRBJ2-1; 7 positions agree with TRBD2. In germline, CDR1 is SGHTA, CDR2 FQGTGA. Losses at the gene ends were 4 bases for V and 2 bases for J; bases not matched to a gene: 5. CDR3 length equals 15 residues.

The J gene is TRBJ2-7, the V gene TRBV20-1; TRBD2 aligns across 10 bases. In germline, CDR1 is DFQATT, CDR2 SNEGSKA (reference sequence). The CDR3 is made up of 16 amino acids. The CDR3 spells CSAPFRTSGTSYEQYV. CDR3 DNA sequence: TGTAGTGCTCCTTTTAGGACTAGCGGAACATCCTACGAGCAGTACGTC.

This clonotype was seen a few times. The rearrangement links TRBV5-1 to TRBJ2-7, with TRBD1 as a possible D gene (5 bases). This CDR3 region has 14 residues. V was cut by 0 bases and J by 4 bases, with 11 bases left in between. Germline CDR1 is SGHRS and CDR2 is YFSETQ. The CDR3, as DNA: TGCGCCAGCAGCTTGGTACCAGGGCCATACGAGCAGTACTTC. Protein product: CASSLVPGPYEQYF.